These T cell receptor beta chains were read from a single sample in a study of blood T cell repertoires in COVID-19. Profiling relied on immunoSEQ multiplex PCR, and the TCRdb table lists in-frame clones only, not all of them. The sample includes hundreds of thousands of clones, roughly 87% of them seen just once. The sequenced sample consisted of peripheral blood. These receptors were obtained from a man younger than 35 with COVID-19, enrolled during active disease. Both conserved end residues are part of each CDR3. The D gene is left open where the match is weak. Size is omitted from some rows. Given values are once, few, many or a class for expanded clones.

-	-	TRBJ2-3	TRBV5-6	TGTGCCAGCAGCTTTTACTCGGGGATCACAGATACGCAGTATTTT	CASSFYSGITDTQYF
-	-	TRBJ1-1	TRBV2	TGTGCCAGCACTTCCGCTTTCTTT	CASTSAFF
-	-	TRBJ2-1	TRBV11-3	TGTGCCAGCAGCTCCAGGGCCGCGAGAGGCCAGTTCTTC	CASSSRAARGQFF
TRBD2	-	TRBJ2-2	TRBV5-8	TGTGCCAGCAGCCCCCGGGGAGGACTAGCGGGGGGGCTGACCGGGGAGCTGTTTTTT	CASSPRGGLAGGLTGELFF
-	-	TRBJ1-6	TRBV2	TGTGCCAGCAGTGAAAGGCGAGGTGAAAATTCACCCCTCCACTTT	CASSERRGENSPLHF
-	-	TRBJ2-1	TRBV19	TGTGCCAGTAGTATTATGGGAGTGGCCTACAATGAGCAGTTCTTC	CASSIMGVAYNEQFF
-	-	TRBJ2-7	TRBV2	TGTGCCAGCAGAGAGTACGAGCAGTACTTC	CASREYEQYF
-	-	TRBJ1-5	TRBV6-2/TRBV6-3	TGTGCCAGCAGTTACGGGGGGGAAAATCAGCCCCAGCATTTT	CASSYGGENQPQHF
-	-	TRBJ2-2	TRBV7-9	TGTGCCGGAAGGAGTTCCGGGGAGCTGTTTTTT	CAGRSSGELFF
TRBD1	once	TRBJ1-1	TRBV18	TGTGCCAGCTCACCACCGCAGGGGGACACTGAAGCTTTCTTT	CASSPPQGDTEAFF
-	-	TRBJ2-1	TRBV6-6	TGTGCCAGCATTATGGACTCCTCCTACAATGAGCAGTTCTTC	CASIMDSSYNEQFF
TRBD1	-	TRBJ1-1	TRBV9	TGTGCCAGCAGCGCCGCCTCCAGGACAGGGGGTAGCACGAACACTGAAGCTTTCTTT	CASSAASRTGGSTNTEAFF
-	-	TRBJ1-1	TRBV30	TGTGCCTGGATTGGGCTCATGAACACTGAAGCTTTCTTT	CAWIGLMNTEAFF
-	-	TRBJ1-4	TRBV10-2	TGCGCCAGCAGGGGGAGGCAGGTCGGTGAAAAACTGTTTTTT	CASRGRQVGEKLFF
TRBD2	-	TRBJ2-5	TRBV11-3	TGTGCCAGCAGCTTAGTAAGTCTAGCGGGAGGCGAGACCCAGTACTTC	CASSLVSLAGGETQYF
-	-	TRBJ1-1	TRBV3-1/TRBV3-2	TGTGCCAGCAGCCAAACAGGGCTGAGTTATCTCTTT	CASSQTGLSYLF
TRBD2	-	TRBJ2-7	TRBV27	TGTGCCAGCAGTTCCCAGGGACTAGCGGGAGGGCGCGAGCAGTACTTC	CASSSQGLAGGREQYF
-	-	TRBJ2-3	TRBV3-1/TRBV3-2	TGTGCCAGCAGCCAAACTAGCTACGCGATTGATACGCAGTATTTT	CASSQTSYAIDTQYF
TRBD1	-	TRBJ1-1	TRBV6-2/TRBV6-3	TGTGCCAGCAGCCAGGGGGCCGTAATGAACACTGAAGCTTTCTTT	CASSQGAVMNTEAFF
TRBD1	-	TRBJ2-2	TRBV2	TGTGCCAGCAGATTGGACAGGGTCGGCACCGGGGAGCTGTTTTTT	CASRLDRVGTGELFF
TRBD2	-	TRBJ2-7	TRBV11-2	TGTGCCAGCAGCGTAGCGGGAGGGCCGGGGGAGCAGTACTTC	CASSVAGGPGEQYF
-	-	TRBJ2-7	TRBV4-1	TGCGCCAGCAGGCCGACTAGTTACGGGTACGAGCAGTACTTC	CASRPTSYGYEQYF
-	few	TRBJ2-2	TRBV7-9	TGTGCCAGCAGCTTACTACGGAACACCGGGGAGCTGTTTTTT	CASSLLRNTGELFF
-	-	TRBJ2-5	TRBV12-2	TGTGCAAGTCGCTCAAACGGGACTAGCGGGGGCCAACAAGAGACCCAGTACTTC	CASRSNGTSGGQQETQYF
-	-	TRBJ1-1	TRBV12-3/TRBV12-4	TGTGCCAGCAGTTTGTGGAGGGGTACTGAAGCTTTCTTT	CASSLWRGTEAFF
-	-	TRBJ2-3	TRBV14	TGTGCCAGCAGCCCCGGCGGGGCCGCAGATACGCAGTATTTT	CASSPGGAADTQYF
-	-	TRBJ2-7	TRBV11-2	TGTGCCAGCAGCTTAACAGGGACCTACGAGCAGTACTTC	CASSLTGTYEQYF
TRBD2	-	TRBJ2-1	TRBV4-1	TGCGCCAGCAGTCCAGCGGGAGCCTACAATGAGCAGTTCTTC	CASSPAGAYNEQFF
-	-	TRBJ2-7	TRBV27	TGTGCCAGCAGTTACGGTAGAGCCTACGAGCAGTACTTC	CASSYGRAYEQYF
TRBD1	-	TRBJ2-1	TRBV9	TGTGCCAGCAGCGACAGGGGTTTAGTCTCAAGCTCCTACAATGAGCAGTTCTTC	CASSDRGLVSSSYNEQFF
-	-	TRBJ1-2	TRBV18	TGTGCCAGCTCAGGGAGGGCAGACTATGGCTACACCTTC	CASSGRADYGYTF
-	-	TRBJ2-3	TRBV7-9	TGTGCCAGCAGCCCACTAGGTGGAGGCACAGATACGCAGTATTTT	CASSPLGGGTDTQYF
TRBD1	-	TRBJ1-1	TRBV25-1	TGTGCCAGCAGTGGGTCCGGGACAGGGGCCACTGAAGCTTTCTTT	CASSGSGTGATEAFF
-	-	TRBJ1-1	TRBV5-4	TGTGCCAGCAGCTTGCCTATTGGTGGGGGGTACACTGAAGCTTTCTTT	CASSLPIGGGYTEAFF
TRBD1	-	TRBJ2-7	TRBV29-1	TGCAGTTACCGACAGGGGACCTACGAGCAGTACTTC	CSYRQGTYEQYF
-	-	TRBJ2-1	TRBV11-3	TGTGCCAGCAGCTTAGAGATAGCCGGTGAGCAGTTCTTC	CASSLEIAGEQFF
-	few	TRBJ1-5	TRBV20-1	TGCAGTGCTAGTTGGACAGGCAATCAGCCCCAGCATTTT	CSASWTGNQPQHF